This T cell receptor beta chain was documented in a study of type 1 regulatory T cells (dated by TCRdb to the early 2020s). With regard to the full study: The study characterized an in vitro protocol that generated a Tr1-enriched, alloantigen-specific CD4 T cell product named T-allo10. Patients with hematological malignancies who were receiving allogeneic hematopoietic stem cell transplantation were the group in which T-allo10 was being clinically evaluated.

Reads for this sample came from an Illumina MiSeq. TCRdb handled the public reads itself, with Q25 trimming in fastp and clone calling in MiXCR, and kept productive beta chains. Each CDR3 protein gets just one entry, which takes the most common genes and DNA from the rows behind it. The sample table holds some 90,000 distinct CDR3 sequences, of which 31% were seen once. Less than 2.5% of the sample is held by the ten biggest clonotypes. Notes on this clonotype: The antigen it binds to is not known. No much larger clonotype is one base removed from it; base qualities were not supplied.

According to the germline V gene, CDR1 reads SGHAT and CDR2 reads FQNNGV. The CDR3 goes from the cysteine to the phenylalanine over 15 residues. Only CDR3 DNA remains: 45 bases, in frame from the first base. V is cut by 6 bases and J by 5 bases, and the space between the germline ends is 18 bases. The sequencing input was CD4+ T cells, either the whole sample or a sorted fraction (not recorded which). The chain links TRBV11-2 with TRBJ2-3; the D gene assignment is perhaps TRBD1 or TRBD2, with each matching 5 bases. This TCR was recovered from a human donor in good health. The nucleotide sequence reads as follows: TGTGCCAGCAGGCCAGATCTGGGGACCAGAGATACGCAGTATTTT. The resulting protein is CASRPDLGTRDTQYF.